Listed below are T cell receptor beta chains from one sample, sequenced in a study of early stage breast cancer tumors. The data were produced by immunoSEQ multiplex PCR, yet TCRdb's version contains in-frame clones alone and is incomplete. The repertoire holds 45,000 to 60,000 clones, with 83% as singletons. The sequencing sample was made of blood. Receptors were obtained from a person in their fifties with breast cancer. The CDR3 runs from the conserved cysteine through the conserved F or W. D genes are given only for firm matches. The size entry is marked missing in some rows and otherwise reads once, few, many or a size class.

clone_size d_call j_call v_call cdr3_nt cdr3_aa
- - TRBJ2-7 TRBV6-5 TGTGCCAGCAGAGCAGGGGCGGGGTACGAGCAGTACTTC CASRAGAGYEQYF
- - TRBJ1-1 TRBV28 TGTGCCAGCAGCCCGGGACACCTGAACACTGAAGCTTTCTTT CASSPGHLNTEAFF
- TRBD1 TRBJ2-3 TRBV7-9 TGTGCCAGCAGCCCAACTGGACAGGCCCAGAATACGCAGTATTTT CASSPTGQAQNTQYF
- TRBD1 TRBJ1-2 TRBV7-8 TGTGCCAGCAGCTTTACTCAGGGGGCTCTTCACTATGGCTACACCTTC CASSFTQGALHYGYTF
- TRBD2 TRBJ2-7 TRBV28 TGTGCCAGCAGTTTATGGAAGCTAGCGGGGGGGACTTCCTACGAGCAGTACTTC CASSLWKLAGGTSYEQYF
- - TRBJ1-2 TRBV10-3 TGTGCCATCGAACCAGGGGATCACTATGGCTACACCTTC CAIEPGDHYGYTF
- - TRBJ1-2 TRBV11-2 TGTGCCAGCAGCTTAGAAACAGGTCCCTATGGCTACACCTTC CASSLETGPYGYTF
once TRBD1 TRBJ2-3 TRBV18 TGTGCCAGCTCACCCCCGGGACAGGGGGCAGATACGCAGTATTTT CASSPPGQGADTQYF
- - TRBJ2-7 TRBV7-2 TGTGCCAGCAGCTTAGCGGGGCCCTACGAGCAGTACTTC CASSLAGPYEQYF
- - TRBJ2-1 TRBV5-1 TGCGCCAGCAGCCCCCTCAGCGCAGCCTACAATGAGCAGTTCTTC CASSPLSAAYNEQFF
few - TRBJ2-7 TRBV19 TGTGCCAGTAGCCGGGAAGAGGCCTACGAGCAGTACTTC CASSREEAYEQYF
- - TRBJ2-6 TRBV7-3 TGTGCCAGCAGCTCGCAGGGGCCGGCTGGGGCCAACGTCCTGACTTTC CASSSQGPAGANVLTF
- TRBD2 TRBJ2-3 TRBV9 TGTGCCAGCAGCGTAGGGGTAGCGGGGGGGACAGATACGCAGTATTTT CASSVGVAGGTDTQYF
once TRBD2 TRBJ2-3 TRBV7-2 TGTGCCAGCAGCTTTAGAGCGGGGGGGCCAGGGGATACGCAGTATTTT CASSFRAGGPGDTQYF
- - TRBJ2-4 TRBV7-9 TGTGCCAGCAGCCCCTGGAGGGCCAAAAACATTCAGTACTTC CASSPWRAKNIQYF
- TRBD1 TRBJ2-7 TRBV27 TGTGCCAGCAGCTCCGGGACAGGGGGCCTTGTGTGGTCCTACGAGCAGTACTTC CASSSGTGGLVWSYEQYF
- TRBD2 TRBJ2-7 TRBV27 TGTGCCAGCAGTTTAAAGACTAGCGGGGCCTACGAGCAGTACTTC CASSLKTSGAYEQYF
once - TRBJ2-5 TRBV19 TGTGCCAGTAGTATAGCGGTCACGGGTATCGGCGGAGAGACCCAGTACTTC CASSIAVTGIGGETQYF
once TRBD1 TRBJ1-4 TRBV5-1 TGCGCCAGCAGCTTGAGGACAGGGGAAAATGAAAAACTGTTTTTT CASSLRTGENEKLFF
few TRBD2 TRBJ2-7 TRBV6-5 TGTGCCAGCAGTTACTCTTCCCTAGCGGTCGAGCAGTACTTC CASSYSSLAVEQYF
- TRBD2 TRBJ2-2 TRBV5-1 TGCGCCAGCAGCTTTAGCGGGAGGACGGGAACCGGGGAGCTGTTTTTT CASSFSGRTGTGELFF
once TRBD2 TRBJ2-6 TRBV9 TGTGCCAGCAGCGTTGGCGGGGGTGGAGTCTCTGGGGCCAACGTCCTGACTTTC CASSVGGGGVSGANVLTF
- - TRBJ1-2 TRBV19 TGTGCCAGTAGTATAGCACAAACCAACTATGGCTACACCTTC CASSIAQTNYGYTF
- - TRBJ1-5 TRBV19 TGTGCCAGTATGAGGCAGATCAATCAGCCCCAGCATTTT CASMRQINQPQHF
- TRBD1 TRBJ2-6 TRBV11-2 TGTGCCAGCAGCTACCGGGACAGTTGGTTTGCTGGGGCCAACGTCCTGACTTTC CASSYRDSWFAGANVLTF
- - TRBJ1-2 TRBV6-5 TGTGCCAGCAGCTACACAGGCCCGGGCTATGGCTACACCTTC CASSYTGPGYGYTF
- TRBD2 TRBJ2-1 TRBV6-1 TGTGCCAGCAGTGAAGCGGGTACTAGCGGGTCCTACAATGAGCAGTTCTTC CASSEAGTSGSYNEQFF
- TRBD1 TRBJ2-5 TRBV19 TGTGCCAGTAGTACGGGACAGGGACAGACCCAGTACTTC CASSTGQGQTQYF
- TRBD2 TRBJ2-3 TRBV7-2 TGTGCCAGCAGCTTTGCCGGGACTAGCCTAGATACGCAGTATTTT CASSFAGTSLDTQYF
- - TRBJ2-5 TRBV6-5 TGTGCCAGCAGTCGTCGGGACCCGGCGATCCAGTACTTC CASSRRDPAIQYF
- - TRBJ2-3 TRBV6-1 TGTGCCAGCACCGGAGCGGGTACCACAGATACGCAGTATTTT CASTGAGTTDTQYF
- - TRBJ2-7 TRBV23-1 TGCGCCAGCAGTTCCGGGGGAACCTACGAGCAGTACTTC CASSSGGTYEQYF
- TRBD1 TRBJ1-2 TRBV10-3 TGTGCCATCAGGGGAAGGACAGGTCCGAGCAATGGCTACACCTTC CAIRGRTGPSNGYTF
- - TRBJ2-1 TRBV4-3 TGCGCCAGCAGCCAAGTGGTTACAGGAGGATTTGAGCAGTTCTTC CASSQVVTGGFEQFF
- TRBD2 TRBJ2-5 TRBV27 TGTGCCAGCAGGCGGGGGAACCAAGAGACCCAGTACTTC CASRRGNQETQYF
- - TRBJ2-2 TRBV7-9 TGTGCCAGCAGTCCTGTCCTGTTCGCGAACACCGGGGAGCTGTTTTTT CASSPVLFANTGELFF
few - TRBJ1-5 TRBV16 TGTGCCAGCAGCCAATCGTACGGACCTTCGCTCCCGCATTTT CASSQSYGPSLPHF
- TRBD2 TRBJ2-3 TRBV18 TGTGCCAGCTCACCCGGACTAGCGGGGGGGATTGGCACAGATACGCAGTATTTT CASSPGLAGGIGTDTQYF
- TRBD1 TRBJ2-3 TRBV6-5 TGTGCCAGCAGTTGGGGACAGTCCACAGATACGCAGTATTTT CASSWGQSTDTQYF
few - TRBJ2-2 TRBV19 TGTGCCAGTGTCCCGGGGCGCGGGGAGCTGTTTTTT CASVPGRGELFF
- TRBD1 TRBJ2-7 TRBV7-8 TGTGCCAGCGTTCCACAGGGGGTAGGCGAGCAGTACTTC CASVPQGVGEQYF
- - TRBJ1-2 TRBV19 TGTGCCAGTAGTCCGGGGAGCTATGGCTACACCTTC CASSPGSYGYTF
- - TRBJ1-2 TRBV7-2 TGTGCCAGCAGCTTAATCTCAGAAAACTATGGCTACACCTTC CASSLISENYGYTF
- - TRBJ2-1 TRBV9 TGTGCCAGCAGCGCCGAAGGGGCTAACTACAATGAGCAGTTCTTC CASSAEGANYNEQFF
- - TRBJ2-5 TRBV19 TGTGCCAGTAGGAGGACGGGTGGAGAGACCCAGTACTTC CASRRTGGETQYF